The clone carrying this TCR beta chain was seen only a few times. Its antigen is not identified. Time point denoted: patch test 1, 2 weeks after DPC sensitization. Treatment in this sample: therapeutic diphenylcyclopropenone sensitization with weekly scalp DPC. Phlebotomy was performed prior to application of every patch test. This sample was taken from a study of human T cells and chemical hapten exposure. Study observations and caveats: Among expanded TCRs, significantly more large CDR3 similarity clusters formed than among controls.

The CDR3 runs to 16 residues. Trimming cost V 6 bases and J 0 bases, with 15 bases left between them. Authors' processing steps: TCR counts had a median of about 94,000 per sample and spanned about 20,000 to 750,000. MiXCR, run by TCRdb on the RACE reads, gives a single entry per CDR3 protein. The V and J calls and clone size come from TCRdb's table, not from the authors' own analysis. This sample yields 180,000 or so distinct CDR3 sequences, of which about 22% are seen a single time; approximately 6.4% belongs to the top ten. The receptor was isolated from a woman between 45 and 65 years old with alopecia areata. Some clones in this sample may be carry-over from other donors' samples. V gene TRBV12-3 or TRBV12-4 combines with J gene TRBJ2-1; D is possibly TRBD2 (6 bases). Source: whole blood, taken in connection with sensitization to the hapten diphenylcyclopropenone (DPC). CDR3 in amino acids: CASSIPGEASYNEQFF. CDR3 nucleotide sequence: TGTGCCAGCAGCATACCGGGGGAAGCCTCCTACAATGAGCAGTTCTTC.